This T cell receptor beta chain was observed in a study of blood T cell repertoires in COVID-19. Looking at the study overall: Collection of acute and convalescent COVID-19 samples took place in the United States, Italy and Spain. PBMCs, B-cell-depleted T cells, or T cells provided the cDNA or gDNA that made up the material.

Original data processing: Estimation of nucleated cell counts was performed using reference gene primer amplification. Assay: immunoSEQ multiplex PCR; the TCRdb copy retains only in-frame clones and omits some. For V, J and clone size, that table is used; D and trimming come from the DNA. The table records more than 150,000 clones, 88% of them present only once. With 3 bases removed from V and 2 bases from J, the gap between germline ends came to 14 bases. The CDR3 is 16 residues long. CDR1 is SGDLS, CDR2 YYNGEE, per germline. The sequence derives from an older man with active or convalescent COVID-19. The sequenced material came from peripheral blood. The rearrangement joins TRBV9 to TRBJ2-2, with a possible D match to TRBD2 (6 bases). The CDR3 spells CASSAQWGLNTGELFF. The CDR3 nucleotides are TGTGCCAGCAGCGCCCAGTGGGGACTTAACACCGGGGAGCTGTTTTTT. The entire variable domain, with the rest obtained from reference TRBV9 and TRBJ2-2, is as follows: DSGVTQTPKHLITATGQRVTLRCSPRSGDLSVYWYQQSLDQGLQFLIQYYNGEERAKGNILERFSAQQFPDLHSELNLSSLELGDSALYFCASSAQWGLNTGELFFGEGSRLTVL.